This entry lists 19 T cell receptor beta chains sequenced from one sample in a study of radiotherapy plus CTLA-4 blockade in lung cancer. The data were produced by immunoSEQ multiplex PCR, yet TCRdb's version contains in-frame clones alone and is incomplete. Among around 72,000 clones listed, roughly 80% were seen once. The source material was peripheral blood, sampled from a patient treated with radiotherapy plus ipilimumab. The source of these receptors is a human donor with non-small cell lung cancer who had a complete response to radiotherapy plus ipilimumab.

J is TRBJ1-4 and V is TRBV7-2, with D unresolved. Trimming left V 7 bases short and J 3 bases short, with 15 bases between. CDR1 SGHTA and CDR2 FQGNSA come from the germline V gene. The CDR3 totals 15 residues. CDR3 sequence: CASTFQPYSNEKLFF. For the CDR3, the DNA is TGTGCCAGCACCTTCCAGCCTTATTCTAATGAAAAACTGTTTTTT.

This clone has a handful of counts. This chain links TRBV4-1 with TRBJ2-3; 11 bases align to TRBD2. The CDR3 has 16 residues. Trimming took 3 bases from V and 4 from J; bases not matched to a gene: 6. CDR1 and CDR2 from the germline V gene are MGHRA and YSYEKL. CDR3 bases: TGCGCCAGCAGCCAGATACTAGCGGGGGTGGCAGATACGCAGTATTTT. It codes for CASSQILAGVADTQYF.

Turning to this clone: At one end the junction does not follow the germline gene, possibly because of a read error. The chain has TRBV15 and TRBJ1-1, with 9 bases aligning to TRBD1. Germline CDR1 reads LNHNV; CDR2 reads YYDKDF (reference sequence). CDR3 length: 16 residues. DNA of the CDR3: TGTGCCACCAGAAGAGGAGGGACAGGGACGAACACTGAAGCTTTCTTT. Translating it yields CATRRGGTGTNTEAFF.

The chain employs TRBV6-1 and TRBJ2-3; D unclear. Trimming cost V 5 bases and J 8 bases, with 17 bases left between them. This CDR3 is 14 amino acids long. Germline CDR1 and CDR2: MNHNS and SASEGT. The CDR3 sequence is CASSPAQDASTQYF. As DNA, the CDR3 is TGTGCCAGCAGTCCTGCCCAAGACGCCTCTACGCAGTATTTT.

V gene TRBV11-2 combines with J gene TRBJ2-5; D is uncertain. The V end was cut by 6 bases, the J end by 3 bases, with 11 bases between. The CDR3 totals 13 residues. Germline loops: CDR1 SGHAT, CDR2 FQNNGV. The CDR3 here is CASSYGEKETQYF. As DNA, the CDR3 is TGTGCCAGCAGTTACGGTGAAAAAGAGACCCAGTACTTC. Full variable domain (rest looked up from reference TRBV11-2 and TRBJ2-5): EAGVAQSPRYKIIEKRQSVAFWCNPISGHATLYWYQQILGQGPKLLIQFQNNGVVDDSQLPKDRFSAERLKGVDSTLKIQPAKLEDSAVYLCASSYGEKETQYFGPGTRLLVL.

The chain joins TRBV30 to TRBJ1-4; no firm D call. V lost 1 base and J 4 bases, leaving 13 bases between the germline ends. The CDR3 totals 15 residues. Germline CDR1 and CDR2: GTSNPN and SVGIG (reference sequence). CDR3: CAWSGQSEGNEKLFF. DNA of the CDR3: TGTGCCTGGAGTGGTCAGAGTGAGGGTAATGAAAAACTGTTTTTT.

This clone appeared once. The gene calls are TRBV2 and TRBJ1-2; possibly TRBD1 for D (5 bases). Germline CDR1 is SNHLY and CDR2 is FYNNEI. Trimming took 3 bases from V and 2 from J, leaving 13 bases between them. The CDR3 is 15 residues long. The CDR3 region has the DNA TGTGCCAGCAGTGATGGGATCGCAGGGAACTATGGCTACACCTTC. It translates to CASSDGIAGNYGYTF. Full variable domain (outside the CDR3, taken from reference TRBV2 and TRBJ1-2): EPEVTQTPSHQVTQMGQEVILRCVPISNHLYFYWYRQILGQKVEFLVSFYNNEISEKSEIFDDQFSVERPDGSNFTLKIRSTKLEDSAMYFCASSDGIAGNYGYTFGSGTRLTVV.

This clone appeared a single time. J is TRBJ1-1 and V is TRBV7-9, with 7 nucleotides matching TRBD1. CDR3 length: 14 amino acids. V trimming: 10 bases; J trimming: 1 base; junction bases outside the gene matches: 9. Germline assignment: CDR1 SEHNR and CDR2 FQNEAQ (reference sequence). CDR3 nucleotides: TGTGCCACCCTTCCCAGGGGGTGGAACACTGAAGCTTTCTTT. This encodes CATLPRGWNTEAFF.

As for this clone: At one of its ends the junction is not consistent with the germline gene, which may arise from a read error. The rearrangement links TRBV5-6 to TRBJ2-2; no clear D gene. This CDR3 region has 14 residues. Germline CDR1 and CDR2: SGHDT and YYEEEE. Written as DNA, the CDR3 is TGTGCCGGCAGCTTGGGCCCAAACACCGGGGAGCTGTTTTTT. This gives the protein CAGSLGPNTGELFF.

This clone appeared once. The V call is TRBV11-3, the J call TRBJ2-1, with D possibly being TRBD1 (5 bases). With 1 base removed from V and 5 bases from J, the gap between germline ends came to 12 bases. CDR3 length: 15 amino acids. Germline CDR1 is SGHNT and CDR2 is YENEEA. This chain's CDR3 is CASSLGGARNNEQFF. CDR3 nucleotide sequence: TGTGCCAGCAGCTTAGGGGGCGCGAGGAACAATGAGCAGTTCTTC.

The CDR3 region is CASRGTGTGNQPQHF. The CDR3, as DNA: TGTGCCAGCAGGGGGACAGGGACTGGCAATCAGCCCCAGCATTTT. The chain employs TRBV2 and TRBJ1-5, with 9 bases identical to TRBD1. This CDR3 contains 15 residues. J gave up 2 bases and V 6 bases, and 5 bases lay outside the gene matches. Looked up from germline, CDR1 is SNHLY and CDR2 is FYNNEI.

V usage is TRBV19 and J usage is TRBJ1-4; weak D call: TRBD1 (5 bases). CDR1 is LNHDA and CDR2 is SQIVND in the germline V gene (reference sequence). The CDR3 is made up of 16 amino acids. V dropped 3 bases and J dropped 6 bases, with 17 bases sitting between them. CDR3 region: CASSIGRAVGHEKLFF. DNA of the CDR3: TGTGCCAGTAGTATCGGACGGGCCGTGGGGCATGAAAAACTGTTTTTT. Using reference TRBV19 and TRBJ1-4 for the parts outside the CDR3, the full variable domain is DGGITQSPKYLFRKEGQNVTLSCEQNLNHDAMYWYRQDPGQGLRLIYYSQIVNDFQKGDIAEGYSVSREKKESFPLTVTSAQKNPTAFYLCASSIGRAVGHEKLFFGSGTQLSVL.

This clone was counted only a few times. The chain is built from TRBV6-5 and TRBJ1-2; unclear D gene. The V and J ends lost 4 bases and 4 bases respectively, with 13 bases between them. The CDR3 extends over 14 amino acids. From germline, CDR1 is MNHEY and CDR2 SVGAGI. The CDR3 region is CASSSGALGYGYTF. The CDR3 coding sequence is TGTGCCAGCAGTTCGGGAGCACTAGGCTATGGCTACACCTTC.

This clone was seen once. The chain is built from TRBV6-6 and TRBJ1-1; possible D gene TRBD1, 5 bases. The CDR3 consists of 15 residues. Between the trimmed V and J ends, which lost 2 bases and 1 base, there was a span of 11 bases. Germline CDR1 and CDR2: MNHNY and SVGAGI (reference sequence). The CDR3 nucleotides are TGTGCCAGCAGTTACCGGGGCCGTGGGAACACTGAAGCTTTCTTT. Translating it yields CASSYRGRGNTEAFF.

The gene calls are TRBV9 and TRBJ2-7; 8 bases agree with TRBD1. CDR3 length equals 11 residues. Trimming at V came to 7 bases and at J to 3 bases, leaving 0 bases not matched to a gene. Germline-derived CDR1 and CDR2 are SGDLS and YYNGEE. CDR3 protein: CASGQGYEQYF. DNA of the CDR3: TGTGCCAGCGGACAGGGCTACGAGCAGTACTTC. Full variable domain (missing parts from reference TRBV9 and TRBJ2-7): DSGVTQTPKHLITATGQRVTLRCSPRSGDLSVYWYQQSLDQGLQFLIQYYNGEERAKGNILERFSAQQFPDLHSELNLSSLELGDSALYFCASGQGYEQYFGPGTRLTVT.

This sequence joins TRBV28 and TRBJ1-5, with D possibly being TRBD1 (5 bases). V was shortened by 7 bases and J by 5 bases, with 36 bases between the two germline ends. CDR3 length: 21 amino acids. Germline CDR1 and CDR2: MDHEN and SYDVKM. CDR3: CASIGPAASPPFPGGHQPQHF. CDR3 in DNA: TGTGCCAGCATTGGTCCGGCCGCTTCCCCTCCTTTTCCGGGGGGTCATCAGCCCCAGCATTTT. The full variable domain, in which reference TRBV28 and TRBJ1-5 provide the parts outside the CDR3, is DVKVTQSSRYLVKRTGEKVFLECVQDMDHENMFWYRQDPGLGLRLIYFSYDVKMKEKGDIPEGYSVSREKKERFSLILESASTNQTSMYLCASIGPAASPPFPGGHQPQHFGDGTRLSIL.

The rearrangement links TRBV7-9 to TRBJ1-2, with D possibly matching TRBD1 (6 bases). Trimming shortened V by 5 bases and J by 6 bases, and 16 bases separated the two germline ends. Germline-derived CDR1 and CDR2 are SEHNR and FQNEAQ (reference sequence). The CDR3 is 14 amino acids. The CDR3 loop reads CASSQGLPSHGYTF. The CDR3 nucleotides read TGTGCCAGCAGCCAGGGGTTACCGAGCCATGGCTACACCTTC.

This clone has more than one count but fewer than ten. The chain has TRBV6-5 and TRBJ1-1; D is ambiguous. V was shortened by 6 bases and J by 0 bases, with 11 bases between the two germline ends. The CDR3 has 14 amino acids. Germline V gene lookup returns CDR1 MNHEY and CDR2 SVGAGI. CDR3 bases: TGTGCCAGCAGCGACGGACGGTTGAACACTGAAGCTTTCTTT. Its translation: CASSDGRLNTEAFF.

The chain couples TRBV25-1 to TRBJ2-6; perhaps TRBD2 as D (7 bases). CDR1 and CDR2 (germline): MGHDK, SYGVNS. V shed 2 bases and J shed 2 bases, with 13 bases lying between them. The CDR3 is 17 amino acids. The CDR3 nucleotides read TGTGCCAGCAGTGAACTGCTCGGGGGGCCTGGGGCCAACGTCCTGACTTTC. Its translation is CASSELLGGPGANVLTF.